The entry below gives a single T cell receptor (beta chain) sequence along with its context. The record originates from a study of cytomegalovirus exposure and HLA in healthy donors. Primers: 60 Vbeta forward and 13 Jbeta reverse. TCRdb keeps only in-frame clones here, not all; method: immunoSEQ multiplex PCR. Here the sample spans under 250,000 clones, 70% to 80% being singletons. Germline loops: CDR1 MNHNS, CDR2 SASEGT. With V trimmed by 7 bases and J by 9 bases, 10 bases remained unmatched. The CDR3 extends over 15 amino acids. The sequenced material came from PBMCs. The chain combines TRBV6-1 with TRBJ1-6, with 9 bases aligning to TRBD1. The clonotype comes from a man aged 25 to 45 in good health and CMV-seronegative. As DNA, the CDR3 is TGTGCCAGCACTGCCCCCGGACAGGGGAGTTCACCCCTCCACTTT. This sequence encodes CASTAPGQGSSPLHF.